There are a few counts of the clone carrying this TCR beta chain. Its antigen is not known. The germline V gene encodes CDR1 MNHEY and CDR2 SVGEGT. Trimming shortened V by 7 bases and J by 0 bases, and 7 bases separated the two germline ends. This CDR3 comprises 13 residues. This specimen comes from a study of T cells in Graves' hyperthyroidism and ophthalmopathy. Findings of the study overall: Ophthalmopathy, as predicted by the model, came a median around 7 months after the prediction. Researchers report that a 13 V-J model separated ophthalmopathy from stable hyperthyroidism. Blood shared most expanded thyroid clonotypes above 0.001.

Diagnosing involved the use of clinical symptoms, serum thyroxine and TRAb, thyroid ultrasound and orbital computed tomography. Amplified TCR beta CDR3 regions derived from RNA transcripts. A set of HTBI primers served as the primers for a first-round RT-PCR of the TCR CDR3. TCRdb recomputed calls from the multiplex PCR reads with MiXCR, one row per CDR3 protein. The sample lists roughly 500,000 distinct CDR3 sequences; roughly 45% were seen once. The sequence came from an adult woman with Graves' disease, either hyperthyroidism or ophthalmopathy (not recorded which). The chain links TRBV6-2 or TRBV6-3 to TRBJ1-5, with D hard to call. Sequencing was carried out using peripheral blood or thyroid tissue (not recorded which). The CDR3 nucleotides are TGTGCCAGCAATAAGGATAGCAATCAGCCCCAGCATTTT. Its translation is CASNKDSNQPQHF.